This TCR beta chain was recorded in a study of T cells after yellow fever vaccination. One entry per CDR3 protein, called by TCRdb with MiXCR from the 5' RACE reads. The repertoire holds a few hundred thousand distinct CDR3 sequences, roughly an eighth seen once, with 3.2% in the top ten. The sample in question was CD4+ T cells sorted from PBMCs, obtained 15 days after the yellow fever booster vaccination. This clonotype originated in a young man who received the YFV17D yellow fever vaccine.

The CDR3 sequence is CASSVWGYNEQFF. The CDR3 nucleotides are TGTGCCAGCAGTGTCTGGGGTTACAATGAGCAGTTCTTC. This rearrangement joins TRBV6-1 to TRBJ2-1; D unresolved. Trimming stripped 4 bases from V and 4 bases from J, with 8 bases between. Per germline, CDR1 MNHNS and CDR2 SASEGT. There are 13 residues in the CDR3.